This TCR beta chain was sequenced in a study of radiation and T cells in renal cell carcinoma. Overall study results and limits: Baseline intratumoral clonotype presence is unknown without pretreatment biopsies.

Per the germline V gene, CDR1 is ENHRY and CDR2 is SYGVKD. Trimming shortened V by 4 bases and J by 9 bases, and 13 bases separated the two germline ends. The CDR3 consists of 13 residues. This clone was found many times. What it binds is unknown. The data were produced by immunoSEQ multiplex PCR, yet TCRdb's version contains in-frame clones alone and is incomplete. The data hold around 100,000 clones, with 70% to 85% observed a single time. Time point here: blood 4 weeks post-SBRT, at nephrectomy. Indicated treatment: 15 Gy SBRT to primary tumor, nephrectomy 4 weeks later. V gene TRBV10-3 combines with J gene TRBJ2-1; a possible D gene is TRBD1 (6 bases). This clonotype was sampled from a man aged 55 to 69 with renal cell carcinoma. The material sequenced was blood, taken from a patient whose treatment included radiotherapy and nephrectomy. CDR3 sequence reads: CAISAQEGGEQFF. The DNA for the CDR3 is TGTGCCATCAGTGCTCAGGAAGGGGGTGAGCAGTTCTTC.